One and the same sample provided the 6 T cell receptor beta chains below, sequenced in a study of metastatic and nonmetastatic thyroid tumors. All patients were treatment-naive before thyroid surgery. With MiXCR, TCRdb called clones anew from the PCR reads. The sample carries 50,000 or so clones, approximately 24% recorded once. Source material: blood. The origin of the receptors is a male donor with papillary thyroid cancer or a benign thyroid nodule (not recorded which). Some clones in this sample may be carry-over from other donors' samples.

In the case of this clone: Its ends do not fully match the called genes, so a read error is possible. Additional DNA sequences in this sample encode the identical CDR3. This chain connects TRBV3-1 to TRBJ2-1; D is ambiguous. CDR3 length: 13 residues. Germline V gene sequence: CDR1 LGHDT, CDR2 YNNKEL (reference sequence). The CDR3: CASRSVPGAEQFF. DNA for the CDR3: TGCGCCAGCAGGTCGGTCCCGGGTGCTGAGCAGTTCTTC.

This clone appeared many times. This chain joins TRBV7-9 and TRBJ2-1; 13 bases align to TRBD2. The CDR3 is made up of 15 amino acids. Germline loops: CDR1 SEHNR, CDR2 FQNEAQ (reference sequence). Losses at the gene ends were 6 bases for V and 9 bases for J; bases not matched to a gene: 8. CDR3 region: CASSTGTSGTGEQFF. In nucleotides, the CDR3 is TGTGCCAGCAGTACCGGGACTAGCGGGACAGGTGAGCAGTTCTTC.

Many counts were recorded for this clone. The chain recombines TRBV14 with TRBJ2-1; D gene uncertain. CDR3 length: 16 residues. Trimming cost V 4 bases and J 7 bases, with 20 bases left between them. The V gene's germline CDR1 is SGHDN and CDR2 FVKESK. The CDR3 coding sequence is TGTGCCAGCAGCCTTGGTGTGTTTTTGAAGGGTAATGAGCAGTTCTTC. It specifies CASSLGVFLKGNEQFF.

This clone showed up many times. The J gene is TRBJ2-3, the V gene TRBV7-9, with a possible D match to TRBD1 (5 bases). The CDR3 sequence is 14 residues long. Trimming stripped 4 bases from V and 1 base from J, with 9 bases between. CDR1 is SEHNR, CDR2 FQNEAQ, per germline (reference sequence). The CDR3 sequence is CASSSLGGTDTQYF. The CDR3 nucleotides read TGTGCCAGCAGCTCTCTAGGGGGCACAGATACGCAGTATTTT.

V and J are TRBV6-2 or TRBV6-3 and TRBJ2-7, with 12 nucleotides matching TRBD2. V gave up 6 bases and J gave up 5 bases; unmatched junction bases: 11. The CDR3 loop spans 16 amino acids. Germline V gene data show CDR1 as MNHEY and CDR2 as SVGEGT. CDR3: CASRSQTSGSRDEQYF. The CDR3 bases are TGTGCCAGCAGATCCCAGACTAGCGGGAGCCGAGACGAGCAGTACTTC.

J is TRBJ1-2 and V is TRBV19; 9 nucleotides align to TRBD1. V gave up 4 bases and J gave up 2 bases; unmatched junction bases: 5. Germline V gene sequence: CDR1 LNHDA, CDR2 SQIVND (reference sequence). CDR3 length: 15 residues. The CDR3 DNA reads as TGTGCCAGTAGTACGGGACAGGGAAACAACTATGGCTACACCTTC. Its translation is CASSTGQGNNYGYTF.